The entry that follows covers one TCR beta chain sequence. What it binds is not known. V lost 1 base, J lost 5 bases, and 15 bases lay in between. The CDR3 totals 15 residues. Germline V gives CDR1 MNHNS, CDR2 SASEGT. This entry comes from a study of radiotherapy plus CTLA-4 blockade in lung cancer. Data came from immunoSEQ multiplex PCR; TCRdb stores just in-frame clones and leaves some out. The sample shows about 30,000 clones, approximately 80% of them seen only once. Study outcomes and limitations: Expansion in blood of tumor-derived TCR clones was seen after radiotherapy plus ipilimumab.

This sample comprised peripheral blood, obtained from a patient treated with radiotherapy plus ipilimumab. This sequence was found in a human donor with non-small cell lung cancer that progressed on radiotherapy plus ipilimumab. The chain links TRBV6-1 to TRBJ2-7, with D perhaps being TRBD1 or TRBD2 (5 bases each). The CDR3 DNA reads TGTGCCAGCAGTGAAGGTGGCCTAGCAGGGAACGAGCAGTACTTC. Encoded protein: CASSEGGLAGNEQYF.